Following are 25 T cell receptor beta chains from one sample sequenced in a study of OX40 agonist ivuxolimab in advanced cancers. Library preparation used the immunoSEQ multiplex PCR assay. TCRdb took over this immuneACCESS table, retaining in-frame rearrangements with V and J assigned. Such tables are incomplete; in checked studies, under half of the missing clones stem from an unresolved V gene, and the remainder is unexplained. The sample table contains about 17,000 clones; only one count was recorded for 83% of them. Around 15% of the sample is taken by the ten largest. This material consisted of CD4+ or CD8+ T cells sorted from blood, taken in a trial of the OX40 agonist ivuxolimab. The receptors originated from an adult with an advanced solid tumor such as melanoma, head and neck, liver or kidney cancer.

V and J are TRBV18 and TRBJ2-3, with a weak D call TRBD2 (5 bases). Per germline, CDR1 KGHSH and CDR2 LQKENI. The V gene lost 0 bases and the J gene lost 1 base, with 11 bases spanning the gap. CDR3 length equals 16 residues. CDR3 loop: CASSPPIGAGTDTQYF. The CDR3, as DNA: TGTGCCAGCTCACCACCGATCGGAGCGGGCACAGATACGCAGTATTTT.

This sequence joins TRBV11-2 and TRBJ2-3; D gene unclear. This CDR3 contains 12 residues. Germline-derived CDR1 and CDR2 are SGHAT and FQNNGV. V was clipped by 5 bases and J by 4 bases, with 7 bases between them. The CDR3: CASSPYSDTQYF. The CDR3 nucleotides are TGTGCCAGCAGCCCCTACTCAGATACGCAGTATTTT.

This clone was found a few times. This chain links TRBV28 with TRBJ1-1, with 7 bases aligning to TRBD1. After removal of 6 bases from V and 5 bases from J, the junction contained 12 bases not matched to a gene. CDR1 and CDR2 (germline): MDHEN, SYDVKM. The CDR3 spans 15 residues. DNA for the CDR3: TGTGCCAGCAGGACACCCCAGGGGGGAGGAACTGAAGCTTTCTTT. The encoded protein is CASRTPQGGGTEAFF.

The V and J genes are TRBV11-2 and TRBJ2-7, with D possibly being TRBD2 (6 bases). This CDR3 has 15 amino acids. Per the germline V gene, CDR1 is SGHAT and CDR2 is FQNNGV. V lost 0 bases, J lost 2 bases, and 11 bases lay in between. The CDR3 DNA reads as TGTGCCAGCAGCTTAGATAGCGGCAGCCCCTACGAGCAGTACTTC. It specifies CASSLDSGSPYEQYF.

The chain couples TRBV4-2 to TRBJ2-1; D uncertain. The CDR3 loop spans 16 amino acids. Trimming removed 1 base from V and 0 bases from J, with 10 bases in between. Germline lookup yields CDR1 LGHNA and CDR2 YNFKEQ. DNA for the CDR3: TGTGCCAGCAGCCAAGTGCCAGTGAGCTCCTACAATGAGCAGTTCTTC. This codes for CASSQVPVSSYNEQFF.

The chain joins TRBV6-6 to TRBJ2-3; weak D call: TRBD2 (7 bases). The CDR3 is 15 residues long. The germline CDR1 and CDR2 sequences are MNHNY and SVGAGI (reference sequence). V shed 4 bases and J shed 3 bases, with 14 bases lying between them. For the CDR3, the DNA is TGTGCCAGCAGTTCGGGCGGGGGCGGAACAGATACGCAGTATTTT. This sequence encodes CASSSGGGGTDTQYF.

The rearrangement uses TRBV6-5 and TRBJ2-5, with a possible D match to TRBD1 (6 bases). Germline V gene sequence: CDR1 MNHEY, CDR2 SVGAGI. V was pared by 1 base and J by 3 bases, with 9 bases between. This CDR3 is built from 14 residues. Here the CDR3 DNA reads TGTGCCAGCAGTTACTTGGACAGTGAAGAGACCCAGTACTTC. Its protein is CASSYLDSEETQYF.

The gene calls are TRBV7-3 and TRBJ1-4, with a possible D match to TRBD1 (5 bases). The CDR3 spans 16 residues. CDR1 is SGHTA and CDR2 is FQGTGA in the germline V gene. Trimming left V 2 bases short and J 3 bases short, with 13 bases between. This CDR3 reads CASSLSGTEPNEKLFF. For the CDR3, the DNA is TGTGCCAGCAGCTTATCCGGGACGGAGCCTAATGAAAAACTGTTTTTT. Looking up the rest from reference TRBV7-3 and TRBJ1-4 gives the full variable domain: GAGVSQTPSNKVTEKGKYVELRCDPISGHTALYWYRQSLGQGPEFLIYFQGTGAADDSGLPNDRFFAVRPEGSVSTLKIQRTERGDSAVYLCASSLSGTEPNEKLFFGSGTQLSVL.

The chain links TRBV30 to TRBJ1-5; no clear D. The CDR3 length is 16 residues. V shed 1 base and J shed 3 bases, with 16 bases lying between them. Germline CDR1 is GTSNPN and CDR2 is SVGIG (reference sequence). CDR3 residues: CAWSGPGLSFNQPQHF. The CDR3 DNA sequence: TGTGCCTGGAGTGGCCCTGGACTGAGTTTCAATCAGCCCCAGCATTTT.

The chain couples TRBV7-6 to TRBJ2-5, with D maybe TRBD1 (6 bases). V was shortened by 5 bases and J by 4 bases, with 14 bases between the two germline ends. The CDR3 extends over 14 amino acids. The germline V gene has CDR1 SGHVS and CDR2 FNYEAQ. CDR3 loop: CASSPVSTGETQYF. The CDR3 DNA follows: TGTGCCAGCAGCCCGGTCTCGACAGGAGAGACCCAGTACTTC. The entire variable domain, with the rest obtained from reference TRBV7-6 and TRBJ2-5, is as follows: GAGVSQSPRYKVTKRGQDVALRCDPISGHVSLYWYRQALGQGPEFLTYFNYEAQQDKSGLPNDRFSAERPEGSISTLTIQRTEQRDSAMYRCASSPVSTGETQYFGPGTRLLVL.

The chain uses TRBV18 and TRBJ2-5; the D is unclear. Germline values: CDR1 KGHSH, CDR2 LQKENI. V was pared by 1 base and J by 1 base, with 4 bases between. The CDR3 spans 13 residues. CDR3 in DNA: TGTGCCAGCTCACCACGCCCCCAAGAGACCCAGTACTTC. Translating it yields CASSPRPQETQYF.

The chain recombines TRBV5-4 with TRBJ2-3; D may be TRBD2 (5 bases). CDR3 length: 15 residues. The germline CDR1 and CDR2 sequences are SGHNT and YYREEE (reference sequence). Trimming cost V 3 bases and J 6 bases, with 17 bases left between them. In DNA, the CDR3 is TGTGCCAGCAGCTCGACCGCTAGCTTAGGGGATACGCAGTATTTT. Residues: CASSSTASLGDTQYF.

CDR3 sequence: CASSHYTGFMNTEAFF. The CDR3 DNA reads as TGTGCCAGCAGCCATTACACAGGATTCATGAACACTGAAGCTTTCTTT. The rearrangement uses TRBV7-3 and TRBJ1-1; a possible D gene is TRBD1 (5 bases). Germline CDR1 and CDR2: SGHTA and FQGTGA. Trimming pared 5 bases from V and 0 bases from J, leaving 16 bases between. This CDR3 contains 16 residues. Filled out from reference TRBV7-3 and TRBJ1-1, the complete variable domain reads GAGVSQTPSNKVTEKGKYVELRCDPISGHTALYWYRQSLGQGPEFLIYFQGTGAADDSGLPNDRFFAVRPEGSVSTLKIQRTERGDSAVYLCASSHYTGFMNTEAFFGQGTRLTVV.

This clone was observed a handful of times. The genes are TRBV28 and TRBJ1-5; D is uncertain. CDR1 MDHEN and CDR2 SYDVKM come from the germline V gene. Between the trimmed V and J ends, which lost 3 bases and 4 bases, there was a span of 7 bases. The CDR3 has 13 amino acids. CDR3 sequence reads: CASSFRYNQPQHF. CDR3 bases: TGTGCCAGCAGTTTCAGGTATAATCAGCCCCAGCATTTT.

CDR3 amino acids: CASSDYSPNTEAFF. The CDR3 DNA follows: TGTGCCAGCAGTGATTACAGTCCGAACACTGAAGCTTTCTTT. V and J are TRBV2 and TRBJ1-1, with D uncertain. Trimming pared 3 bases from V and 1 base from J, leaving 9 bases between. The germline V gene has CDR1 SNHLY and CDR2 FYNNEI. This CDR3 has 14 amino acids.

V and J are TRBV27 and TRBJ1-2; 7 bases line up with TRBD1. Germline CDR1 reads MNHEY; CDR2 reads SMNVEV (reference sequence). Trimming cost V 5 bases and J 7 bases; bases outside gene matches: 7. The CDR3 loop spans 13 amino acids. The CDR3 reads CASSPGQIRGYTF. The CDR3 bases are TGTGCCAGCAGTCCGGGACAGATCCGTGGCTACACCTTC.

V gene TRBV2 combines with J gene TRBJ1-5, with 8 bases fitting TRBD1. Per germline, CDR1 SNHLY and CDR2 FYNNEI. V dropped 4 bases and J dropped 7; count of bases not matched to a gene: 12. This CDR3 has 16 residues. The CDR3 DNA reads TGTGCCAGCAGTGCCCGGACAGGGTATGAAGGGCAGCCCCAGCATTTT. Its translation: CASSARTGYEGQPQHF.

This sequence joins TRBV7-2 and TRBJ1-5, with D perhaps matching TRBD1 (6 bases). This CDR3 has 15 amino acids. Germline CDR1 is SGHTA and CDR2 is FQGNSA. V shed 6 bases and J shed 3 bases, with 15 bases lying between them. This chain's CDR3 is CASSSLQGNNQPQHF. The CDR3 DNA reads as TGTGCCAGCAGTTCTCTACAGGGTAACAATCAGCCCCAGCATTTT.

The rearrangement uses TRBV10-3 and TRBJ2-2; TRBD1 matches at 7 bases. Germline V gene sequence: CDR1 ENHRY, CDR2 SYGVKD. The CDR3 spans 17 residues. V was clipped by 2 bases and J by 1 base; unmatched bases: 7. DNA for the CDR3: TGTGCCATCAGTGAGAGGGTGCAGGGGGTGAACACCGGGGAGCTGTTTTTT. This sequence encodes CAISERVQGVNTGELFF.

The chain has TRBV7-9 and TRBJ2-3; D might be TRBD1 (6 bases). V was trimmed by 5 bases and J by 9 bases, leaving 12 bases between them. Germline loops: CDR1 SEHNR, CDR2 FQNEAQ (reference sequence). This CDR3 has 12 amino acids. The CDR3 protein is CASSPGTTTQYF. DNA for the CDR3: TGTGCCAGCAGCCCCGGGACAACAACGCAGTATTTT.

CDR3 region: CASSLSTGEVYGYTF. CDR3 bases: TGTGCCAGCAGCTTGTCGACAGGGGAGGTCTATGGCTACACCTTC. The rearrangement links TRBV5-4 to TRBJ1-2; 8 nucleotides match TRBD1. CDR1 is SGHNT, CDR2 YYREEE, per germline (reference sequence). V trimming: 1 base; J trimming: 4 bases; junction bases outside the gene matches: 6. The CDR3 spans 15 residues.

The genes are TRBV19 and TRBJ2-1; D call uncertain. Germline V gives CDR1 LNHDA, CDR2 SQIVND (reference sequence). This CDR3 has 12 residues. Trimming removed 0 bases at V and 9 bases at J, with 6 bases between. CDR3 sequence (DNA): TGTGCCAGTAGTATAGAACTGAGTGAGCAGTTCTTC. Its protein is CASSIELSEQFF.

The V and J genes are TRBV30 and TRBJ2-4; D may be TRBD2 (6 bases). Trimming took off 8 bases at V and 7 bases at J, with 18 bases between the two ends. This CDR3 contains 13 residues. Looked up from germline, CDR1 is GTSNPN and CDR2 is SVGIG (reference sequence). In DNA, the CDR3 is TGTGCCCTCTTGACGGAGGGCAAGAACATTCAGTACTTC. The encoded protein is CALLTEGKNIQYF.

V and J are TRBV28 and TRBJ1-6; D remains ambiguous. The V gene lost 4 bases and the J gene lost 7 bases, with 17 bases spanning the gap. The germline CDR1 and CDR2 sequences are MDHEN and SYDVKM. The CDR3 runs to 16 residues. The CDR3 is CASSSLPPGSNSPLHF. The DNA for the CDR3 is TGTGCCAGCAGTTCCCTCCCCCCGGGTTCAAATTCACCCCTCCACTTT.

The chain recombines TRBV7-3 with TRBJ2-1; D is perhaps TRBD2 (6 bases). Trimming removed 2 bases from V and 4 bases from J, with 12 bases in between. In germline, CDR1 is SGHTA, CDR2 FQGTGA. The CDR3 contains 15 residues. DNA for the CDR3: TGTGCCAGCAGCTTACTCCGCGGGGCTTACAATGAGCAGTTCTTC. Protein: CASSLLRGAYNEQFF.